The T cell receptor (beta chain) described here comes from a study of T cells in Graves' hyperthyroidism and ophthalmopathy. The overall study: Initial diagnosis, before any treatment, was when peripheral blood was collected. Study results and caveats: Separation of ophthalmopathy from stable hyperthyroidism was achieved by a 13 V-J model. The model identified upcoming ophthalmopathy a median roughly 6.5 months ahead of onset.

This clonotype was seen repeatedly, ten times or more. What it binds is unknown. V lost 5 bases and J lost 0, with 14 bases in between. CDR1 and CDR2 (germline): SGHTA, FQGNSA. The CDR3 loop spans 16 amino acids. Newly diagnosed hyperthyroidism, duration under 2 months, in patients aged 18 to 65. Amplification yielded TCR beta CDR3 regions, with RNA transcripts as the source. The TCR CDR3 first-round RT-PCR relied on the HTBI primer set. TCRdb ran MiXCR on the multiplex PCR reads and lists one entry per CDR3 protein. Among about 690,000 distinct CDR3 sequences listed, 15% to 20% were seen once. This sequence joins TRBV7-2 and TRBJ2-1; a possible D gene is TRBD1 (6 bases). This sequence was found in a man aged 45 to 65 with Graves' hyperthyroidism. Sequenced input: blood. The CDR3 DNA reads TGTGCCAGCAGCCTGGACAGCGCGCCCTCCTACAATGAGCAGTTCTTC. Protein: CASSLDSAPSYNEQFF.